This T cell receptor beta chain appears in the sequencing data of a study of blood T cell repertoires in COVID-19. Study background: T cells, B-cell-depleted T cells, or PBMCs supplied cDNA or gDNA.

The V end lost 2 bases, the J end lost 3 bases, and 14 bases lay between the germline ends. The germline CDR1 and CDR2 sequences are SGHDT and YYEEEE. This CDR3 comprises 16 residues. Cohort 3 recovery required two negative PCRs, clearance, or symptom resolution. Sequencing used immunoSEQ multiplex PCR; TCRdb keeps in-frame clones, though not all of them. The sample includes 240,000 or so clones, 86% of them seen just once. The chain uses TRBV5-6 and TRBJ2-2, with a weak D call TRBD1 (6 bases). The specimen sequenced was PBMCs or T cells enriched from blood (not recorded which). The TCR comes from a woman aged 45 to 65 who had recovered from COVID-19. The CDR3 loop reads CASSFRQAWDTGELFF. In nucleotides, the CDR3 is TGTGCCAGCAGCTTCAGACAGGCATGGGACACCGGGGAGCTGTTTTTT.